A single sample gave rise to the 18 T cell receptor beta chains below, sequenced in a study of blood T cells in healthy people across ages. The authors ran a second PCR of about 7 to 11 cycles using a sample-barcoded 5' primer and a J-beta primer mix. Each CDR3 protein is one row after TCRdb ran MiXCR on the 5' RACE reads. The sample holds hundreds of thousands of distinct CDR3 sequences; 58% are singletons and the top ten take roughly 22%. Source material: blood. These receptor sequences come from a man aged 25 to 40 in good health.

A few counts support this clonotype. J is TRBJ1-2 and V is TRBV6-5; D gene ambiguous. V shed 0 bases and J shed 6 bases, with 11 bases lying between them. This CDR3 has 14 amino acids. CDR1 and CDR2 (germline): MNHEY, SVGAGI. The DNA of the CDR3 is TGTGCCAGCAGTTACTCGACCGAGACAAATGGCTACACCTTC. Its protein is CASSYSTETNGYTF.

This clonotype appeared a few times. The V call is TRBV29-1, the J call TRBJ2-1; 8 nucleotides match TRBD2. With V trimmed by 4 bases and J by 8 bases, 4 bases remained unmatched. The CDR3 has 12 amino acids. Germline V gives CDR1 SQVTM, CDR2 ANQGSEA. This CDR3 is CSVAPREDEQFF. In nucleotides, the CDR3 is TGCAGCGTTGCGCCGCGGGAGGATGAGCAGTTCTTC.

In DNA, the CDR3 is TGTGCCAGCAGCTTGTTCGCTTCTGGCTACACCTTC. This codes for CASSLFASGYTF. This sequence joins TRBV5-6 and TRBJ1-2, with D hard to call. From germline, CDR1 is SGHDT and CDR2 YYEEEE. V lost 1 base and J lost 7, with 8 bases in between. The CDR3 sequence is 12 residues long.

The chain combines TRBV29-1 with TRBJ2-5, with 8 positions matching TRBD2. The germline V gene encodes CDR1 SQVTM and CDR2 ANQGSEA. This CDR3 comprises 13 residues. V gave up 7 bases and J gave up 11 bases; unmatched junction bases: 15. CDR3 residues: CSGGLAATNEQYF. Written as DNA, the CDR3 is TGCAGCGGTGGACTAGCAGCCACCAATGAGCAGTACTTC.

The V gene is TRBV5-5, the J gene TRBJ2-3, with 11 bases identical to TRBD2. This CDR3 has 14 residues. Germline lookup yields CDR1 SGHKS and CDR2 YYEKEE (reference sequence). V lost 0 bases to trimming and J lost 12 bases; unmatched junction nucleotides: 6. The CDR3 sequence: CASSLGLAGTLQYF. The CDR3 region has the DNA TGTGCCAGCAGCTTGGGACTAGCGGGGACCCTTCAGTATTTT.

This clonotype was counted once. The chain couples TRBV9 to TRBJ1-5, with D unresolved. V was clipped by 0 bases and J by 5 bases, with 9 bases between them. Looked up from germline, CDR1 is SGDLS and CDR2 is YYNGEE. This CDR3 spans 14 amino acids. The CDR3 DNA reads TGTGCCAGCAGCGTAGGAGGGTTAGATCAGCCCCAGCATTTT. It translates to CASSVGGLDQPQHF.

A few counts support this clonotype. The J gene is TRBJ1-4, the V gene TRBV6-1; no clear D. Germline V gene lookup returns CDR1 MNHNS and CDR2 SASEGT. With 0 bases removed from V and 1 base from J, the gap between germline ends came to 9 bases. The CDR3 spans 16 residues. CDR3 nucleotide sequence: TGTGCCAGCAGTGAAGCGTTGGGTGGAACTAATGAAAAACTGTTTTTT. As protein: CASSEALGGTNEKLFF.

This clonotype was observed a few times. CDR3 bases: TGTGCCAGCAGGTGGGGGGGAGGGAATGAGCAGTTCTTC. Translation gives CASRWGGGNEQFF. The rearrangement uses TRBV27 and TRBJ2-1, with 7 bases fitting TRBD2. The germline gives CDR1 MNHEY, CDR2 SMNVEV (reference sequence). Trimming removed 6 bases from V and 7 bases from J; junction bases left unmatched: 6. The CDR3 is 13 amino acids.

The V gene is TRBV3-1, the J gene TRBJ1-4; tentatively, D is TRBD1 (5 bases). This CDR3 spans 14 amino acids. CDR1 is LGHDT and CDR2 is YNNKEL in the germline V gene (reference sequence). The V end was cut by 1 base, the J end by 7 bases, with 10 bases between. The CDR3 nucleotides are TGTGCCAGCAGCCAAGTCCCCAGGGTTGAAAAACTGTTTTTT. It specifies CASSQVPRVEKLFF.

As regards this clonotype: A much larger clone lies one base from this, so it may be a read error. The chain employs TRBV20-1 and TRBJ2-7; D unclear. Trimming shortened V by 5 bases and J by 7 bases, and 21 bases separated the two germline ends. The CDR3 totals 14 residues. Germline V gene lookup returns CDR1 DFQATT and CDR2 SNEGSKA (reference sequence). CDR3 DNA sequence: TGCAGTGCTGCTCAGGTTATCGGGTACAATGAGCAGTACTTC. Protein: CSAAQVIGYNEQYF.

CDR3 amino acids: CASTTGSGQPQHF. The CDR3 DNA is TGTGCCAGCACCACGGGGTCGGGGCAGCCCCAGCATTTT. V is TRBV6-6 and J is TRBJ1-5, with unresolved D. The V gene's germline CDR1 is MNHNY and CDR2 SVGAGI (reference sequence). The CDR3 has 13 residues. Trimming took off 7 bases at V and 7 bases at J, with 14 bases between the two ends.

Comments on this clonotype: One end of the junction is discordant with germline, which a read error may explain. The chain couples TRBV7-9 to TRBJ2-6; unclear D gene. Germline V gene lookup returns CDR1 SEHNR and CDR2 FQNEAQ (reference sequence). There are 17 residues in the CDR3. The CDR3 reads CTSSAQGAFGGANVLTF. The CDR3, as DNA: TGTACCAGCAGCGCCCAAGGAGCCTTCGGAGGGGCCAACGTCCTGACTTTC.

The genes are TRBV20-1 and TRBJ2-5, with a tentative D call TRBD1 (6 bases). V lost 3 bases and J 2 bases, leaving 16 bases between the germline ends. Germline V gene data show CDR1 as DFQATT and CDR2 as SNEGSKA (reference sequence). This CDR3 is built from 15 residues. The DNA of the CDR3 is TGCAGTGCTAGCTCGGCACAGGGTTTACAAGAGACCCAGTACTTC. This translates into CSASSAQGLQETQYF.

The V and J genes are TRBV7-9 and TRBJ2-1, with D possibly TRBD2 on 6 matching bases. This CDR3 comprises 15 residues. Germline-derived CDR1 and CDR2 are SEHNR and FQNEAQ (reference sequence). Deletions cut 1 base from V and 5 bases from J, with 12 bases between. CDR3 protein: CASSLVLALNNEQFF. The CDR3, as DNA: TGTGCCAGCAGCTTAGTCCTAGCGCTCAACAATGAGCAGTTCTTC.

This clonotype has at least ten counts. This chain uses TRBV28 with TRBJ2-5; unclear D gene. There are 14 residues in the CDR3. Germline V gene lookup returns CDR1 MDHEN and CDR2 SYDVKM. Trimming removed 8 bases at V and 1 base at J, with 14 bases between. CDR3 coding DNA: TGTGCCAGCTCCCCGCCAAGTCCCCAAGAGACCCAGTACTTC. This translates into CASSPPSPQETQYF.

V gene TRBV20-1 combines with J gene TRBJ2-3; D possibly corresponds to TRBD2 (5 bases). The V end was cut by 4 bases, the J end by 5 bases, with 10 bases between. CDR3 length: 12 amino acids. The germline CDR1 and CDR2 sequences are DFQATT and SNEGSKA (reference sequence). This chain's CDR3 is CSATYREDTQYF. The CDR3 nucleotides read TGCAGTGCTACCTATCGGGAAGATACGCAGTATTTT.

The chain is built from TRBV20-1 and TRBJ2-4, with a weak D call TRBD2 (6 bases). The J call may be wrong; the DNA end is better matched by TRBJ2-5. The CDR3 is made up of 14 amino acids. CDR1 and CDR2 from the germline V gene are DFQATT and SNEGSKA (reference sequence). This CDR3 is CSARAGTDLKTQYF. CDR3 nucleotides: TGCAGTGCTAGAGCCGGGACTGATTTAAAGACCCAGTACTTC.

This clonotype occurred once. The rearrangement uses TRBV20-1 and TRBJ2-5; D may be TRBD2 (6 bases). CDR3 size: 13 residues. V was shortened by 7 bases and J by 1 base, with 13 bases between the two germline ends. Germline V gene lookup returns CDR1 DFQATT and CDR2 SNEGSKA (reference sequence). The CDR3 region is CSDRPGGQETQYF. The CDR3 bases are TGCAGTGATAGGCCCGGGGGCCAAGAGACCCAGTACTTC.